The source of this T cell receptor (beta chain) is a study of T-cell reconstitution after alpha-beta-depleted transplantation in children. Looked up from germline, CDR1 is SEHNR and CDR2 is FQNEAQ (reference sequence). The J segment lost 5 bases and the V segment lost 5 bases, leaving 5 bases of the junction unmatched. The CDR3 is made up of 14 amino acids. Unique molecular identifiers tagged the TCRbeta library. TCRdb reanalysed the PCR reads using MiXCR and keeps one entry per CDR3 protein. The sample lists some 200,000 distinct CDR3 sequences, around 9.6% seen once, with less than 8% in the top ten. The table lists this clonotype with many counts.

Source: PBMCs from the stem cell graft donor, taken from the stem cell graft. The TCR originated in a human donor who donated a stem cell graft to a child with acute lymphoblastic leukemia. The chain combines TRBV7-9 with TRBJ2-2; 7 bases match TRBD1. CDR3: CASSQGVRTGELFF. The CDR3 nucleotides are TGTGCCAGCAGCCAGGGGGTGAGAACCGGGGAGCTGTTTTTT. The whole variable domain, filled in from reference TRBV7-9 and TRBJ2-2, reads DTGVSQNPRHKITKRGQNVTFRCDPISEHNRLYWYRQTLGQGPEFLTYFQNEAQLEKSRLLSDRFSAERPKGSFSTLEIQRTEQGDSAMYLCASSQGVRTGELFFGEGSRLTVL.